The rows below give T cell receptor beta chains drawn from one sample of a study of cytomegalovirus exposure and HLA in healthy donors. Produced via immunoSEQ multiplex PCR; TCRdb's table is partial and in-frame only. The table shows around 150,000 clones, with about a tenth occurring only once. Sequenced sample: PBMCs. Receptors were obtained from a male donor in good health and CMV-seronegative. Both conserved end residues are part of each CDR3. Fields, in order: clone size, J gene, D gene, V gene, CDR3 DNA, CDR3 protein. The D gene is left open where the match is weak. Where a row states a size, it is once, few, many or the class of an expanded clone; other rows omit it.

size: few
J: TRBJ2-7
D: TRBD2
V: TRBV18
DNA: TGTGCCAGCTCAACCGGACTAGCGGGAGGATACGAGCAGTACTTC
CDR3: CASSTGLAGGYEQYF

size: NA
J: TRBJ2-1
D: TRBD2
V: TRBV27
DNA: TGTGCCAGCATCCCGGCCGGGGGGGTCTCCTACAATGAGCAGTTCTTC
CDR3: CASIPAGGVSYNEQFF

size: few
J: TRBJ2-2
D: TRBD1
V: TRBV7-9
DNA: TGTGCCAGCAGCTGGCCCGGGACAGGGGCGGCCGGGGAGCTGTTTTTT
CDR3: CASSWPGTGAAGELFF

size: few
J: TRBJ2-7
D: TRBD1
V: TRBV28
DNA: TGTGCCAGCAGTCTGCCGGGACAGGGGGCAGGCGAGCAGTACTTC
CDR3: CASSLPGQGAGEQYF

size: NA
J: TRBJ2-5
D: TRBD2
V: TRBV7-8
DNA: TGTGCCAGCAGCTCGCGACTAGCGGGAACGGAGACCCAGTACTTC
CDR3: CASSSRLAGTETQYF

size: NA
J: TRBJ1-3
D: TRBD1
V: TRBV5-1
DNA: TGCGCCAGCAGTCTGACAGGGAGCTCTGGAAACACCATATATTTT
CDR3: CASSLTGSSGNTIYF

size: NA
J: TRBJ2-7
D: NA
V: TRBV28
DNA: TGTGCCAGCAGCCTGCAGGGTGGTGAGCAGTACTTC
CDR3: CASSLQGGEQYF

size: NA
J: TRBJ2-3
D: NA
V: TRBV10-1
DNA: TGCGCCACCGGACCTAGCGAGTTTCCAGATACGCAGTATTTT
CDR3: CATGPSEFPDTQYF

size: few
J: TRBJ2-3
D: NA
V: TRBV5-1
DNA: TGCGCCAGCAGCTTGGAGGCAGCGGGCACAGATACGCAGTATTTT
CDR3: CASSLEAAGTDTQYF

size: NA
J: TRBJ1-4
D: NA
V: TRBV4-3
DNA: TGCGCCAGCAGCCAAGATTTCTCATCCCCTACAACTAATGAAAAACTGTTTTTT
CDR3: CASSQDFSSPTTNEKLFF

size: few
J: TRBJ2-1
D: NA
V: TRBV9
DNA: TGTGCCAGCAGCGTAGCTGACAATGAGCAGTTCTTC
CDR3: CASSVADNEQFF

size: NA
J: TRBJ1-1
D: TRBD1
V: TRBV5-4
DNA: TGTGCCAGCAGCCGGGACAGGTATGCGACTGAAGCTTTCTTT
CDR3: CASSRDRYATEAFF

size: NA
J: TRBJ1-1
D: NA
V: TRBV28
DNA: TGTGCCAGCAGCCCGATGGGCGGACTGTCCCCGAACACTGAAGCTTTCTTT
CDR3: CASSPMGGLSPNTEAFF

size: few
J: TRBJ2-3
D: TRBD1
V: TRBV7-9
DNA: TGTGCCAGCAGCTTAGGGGACAGGGAGAGAGATACGCAGTATTTT
CDR3: CASSLGDRERDTQYF

size: NA
J: TRBJ2-3
D: TRBD2
V: TRBV14
DNA: TGTGCCAGCAGCCAGGGACTAGCGGGGGGGCTTGATACGCAGTATTTT
CDR3: CASSQGLAGGLDTQYF

size: few
J: TRBJ1-1
D: TRBD1
V: TRBV6-1
DNA: TGTGCCAGCAGTCCTTGGACAGGGGAGACTGAAGCTTTCTTT
CDR3: CASSPWTGETEAFF

size: few
J: TRBJ2-6
D: TRBD1
V: TRBV19
DNA: TGTGCCAGTAGCTTGCTTCCGGGACAGTTTCTCTCTGGGGCCAACGTCCTGACTTTC
CDR3: CASSLLPGQFLSGANVLTF

size: NA
J: TRBJ2-1
D: NA
V: TRBV6-5
DNA: TGTGCCAGCAGTTACGGCTGGAGATACAATGAGCAGTTCTTC
CDR3: CASSYGWRYNEQFF

size: NA
J: TRBJ2-3
D: TRBD2
V: TRBV5-1
DNA: TGCGCCAGCAGCTTAGGGACTAGCGTATCAGATACGCAGTATTTT
CDR3: CASSLGTSVSDTQYF

size: few
J: TRBJ2-7
D: TRBD1
V: TRBV6-1
DNA: TGTGCCAGCAGCAAGGACAGGGGGCTTTACGAGCAGTACTTC
CDR3: CASSKDRGLYEQYF

size: NA
J: TRBJ2-2
D: NA
V: TRBV30
DNA: TGTGCCTGGAGTGTAATGGTCCAGGCCGGGGAGCTGTTTTTT
CDR3: CAWSVMVQAGELFF

size: NA
J: TRBJ2-7
D: NA
V: TRBV7-8
DNA: TGTGCCAGCAGCTTAGCGGAGCTCCACGAGCAGTACTTC
CDR3: CASSLAELHEQYF

size: NA
J: TRBJ1-2
D: TRBD1
V: TRBV19
DNA: TGTGCCAGTAGGATGGACAGGGGCTATGGCTACACCTTC
CDR3: CASRMDRGYGYTF

size: NA
J: TRBJ1-1
D: NA
V: TRBV19
DNA: TGTGCCAGTAGTATAGATCGCCGGGGTGAAGCTTTCTTT
CDR3: CASSIDRRGEAFF

size: few
J: TRBJ1-2
D: TRBD1
V: TRBV28
DNA: TGTGCCAGCAGTTTAGGTAGAACAGGGGGCGTCGACTACACCTTC
CDR3: CASSLGRTGGVDYTF

size: NA
J: TRBJ2-1
D: TRBD2
V: TRBV5-4
DNA: TGTGCCAGCAGCGCGGGACTAGCGGGGGTGGGGCAGTTCTTC
CDR3: CASSAGLAGVGQFF

size: few
J: TRBJ2-7
D: TRBD2
V: TRBV5-4
DNA: TGTGCCAGCAGCCCACCGGGACTAGGCGAGCAGTACTTC
CDR3: CASSPPGLGEQYF

size: NA
J: TRBJ2-1
D: NA
V: TRBV6-5
DNA: TGTGCCAGCCGACCGGGACACGGCAATGAGCAGTTCTTC
CDR3: CASRPGHGNEQFF

size: few
J: TRBJ2-2
D: NA
V: TRBV27
DNA: TGTGCCAGCAGTTCACGCGGGGGGGAGCTGTTTTTT
CDR3: CASSSRGGELFF

size: NA
J: TRBJ2-2
D: TRBD2
V: TRBV10-3
DNA: TGTGCCACGTCAAGCGGGAGTGGAAACACCGGGAAGCTGTTTTTT
CDR3: CATSSGSGNTGKLFF

size: NA
J: TRBJ2-2
D: NA
V: TRBV27
DNA: TGTGCCAGCAGCCAGCCGGGACTCGTTAACACCGGGGAGCTGTTTTTT
CDR3: CASSQPGLVNTGELFF

size: few
J: TRBJ1-1
D: NA
V: TRBV5-1
DNA: TGCGCCAGCAGCTTGGAGCAGGGTAGGGCTGAAGCTTTCTTT
CDR3: CASSLEQGRAEAFF

size: NA
J: TRBJ1-2
D: TRBD1
V: TRBV2
DNA: TGTGCCAGCAGGAAGACAGGGACGGTGAACTATGGCTACACCTTC
CDR3: CASRKTGTVNYGYTF

size: few
J: TRBJ2-2
D: NA
V: TRBV4-3
DNA: TGCGCCAGCAGCCAAGAAAGGCAGGGGTCCGGGGAGCTGTTTTTT
CDR3: CASSQERQGSGELFF

size: few
J: TRBJ2-5
D: TRBD2
V: TRBV2
DNA: TGTGCCAGCGTGGATAGCGGGGGAGACCAAGAGACCCAGTACTTC
CDR3: CASVDSGGDQETQYF

size: NA
J: TRBJ2-4
D: TRBD2
V: TRBV28
DNA: TGTGCCAGCAGTTTATTTAATCGGGGGCTAGCGGGGTTAACCAAAAACATTCAGTACTTC
CDR3: CASSLFNRGLAGLTKNIQYF

size: NA
J: TRBJ2-5
D: NA
V: TRBV5-1
DNA: TGCGCCAGCAGCTTGCGAGCGGCCCAAGAGACCCAGTACTTC
CDR3: CASSLRAAQETQYF

size: few
J: TRBJ1-5
D: NA
V: TRBV19
DNA: TGTGCCAGTAGTTCTGAGGGCTTGGGCAATCAGCCCCAGCATTTT
CDR3: CASSSEGLGNQPQHF

size: NA
J: TRBJ2-1
D: TRBD1
V: TRBV6-6
DNA: TGTGCCAGCACTCCAGGGGGAAACTACAATGAGCAGTTCTTC
CDR3: CASTPGGNYNEQFF

size: few
J: TRBJ2-7
D: TRBD1
V: TRBV28
DNA: TGTGCCAGCAGTTCCTGGACAGGGGAGTACGAGCAGTACTTC
CDR3: CASSSWTGEYEQYF

size: NA
J: TRBJ1-5
D: TRBD1
V: TRBV28
DNA: TGTGCCAGCAGTTTCGGACAGGGACTCAATCAGCCCCAGCATTTT
CDR3: CASSFGQGLNQPQHF

size: few
J: TRBJ1-5
D: NA
V: TRBV6-5
DNA: TGTGCCAGCAGGGCTACAGCCTATAGCAATCAGCCCCAGCATTTT
CDR3: CASRATAYSNQPQHF

size: few
J: TRBJ2-3
D: NA
V: TRBV7-3
DNA: TGTGCCAGCAGCTTCTCGGGGGATACGCAGTATTTT
CDR3: CASSFSGDTQYF

size: few
J: TRBJ2-1
D: TRBD2
V: TRBV4-1
DNA: TGCGCCAGCAGCCAATCCACTAGCGGGGTAGCACATGAGCAGTTCTTC
CDR3: CASSQSTSGVAHEQFF

size: few
J: TRBJ2-7
D: NA
V: TRBV6-5
DNA: TGTGCCAGCAGTTACGGGACAACTTCCGGCTACGAGCAGTACTTC
CDR3: CASSYGTTSGYEQYF

size: few
J: TRBJ2-3
D: NA
V: TRBV6-1
DNA: TGTGCCAGCAGTGAATTTTCGGATACGCAGTATTTT
CDR3: CASSEFSDTQYF

size: NA
J: TRBJ1-2
D: NA
V: TRBV7-2
DNA: TGTGCCAGCAGCTTTGCCGGGAACTATGGCTACACCTTC
CDR3: CASSFAGNYGYTF

size: few
J: TRBJ2-1
D: TRBD1
V: TRBV10-3
DNA: TGTGCCATCAGTGTGGGACAGGGGAATGAGCAGTTCTTC
CDR3: CAISVGQGNEQFF